This T cell receptor beta chain was captured by sequencing in a study of technical replicates of blood from a few donors (dated by TCRdb to about 2017). To prepare the library, the immunoSEQ multiplex PCR assay was applied. Not all clones reach the TCRdb copy of this immuneACCESS table, which keeps in-frame sequences only. Checked studies attribute under half of the gap to unresolved V genes and leave the rest unexplained. This sample comprises 51,000 or so clones, about 90% of them detected only once. The ten largest clones take up roughly 3.9% of the sample. With regard to this clone: Its antigen is not yet known. No much larger clone exists at a distance of one base, and base qualities are not known.

The sequence came from a human donor in good health. Some clones in this sample may be carry-over from other donors' samples. Sequenced material: PBMCs.

The encoded CDR3 is CACVLQGVHRGEGANVLTF. In nucleotide form, the sequence is TGTGCCTGTGTACTACAGGGAGTTCATAGGGGTGAAGGGGCCAACGTCCTGACTTTC. The chain employs TRBV30 and TRBJ2-6; tentative D gene TRBD1, with 6 bases matching. From its cysteine to its phenylalanine, the CDR3 spans 19 amino acids. The entry retains the CDR3 DNA only, 57 bases that are in frame from base 1. The junction shows trimming of 6 bases on V and 4 bases on J, plus 28 bases between the germline ends. The germline V gene (reference sequence) specifies GTSNPN as CDR1 and SVGIG as CDR2.